Each of the 23 T cell receptor beta chains below was sequenced from the same sample in a study of blood T cell repertoires in COVID-19. The repertoire was sequenced with immunoSEQ multiplex PCR; TCRdb's copy has only in-frame clones and lacks some. The sample includes over 120,000 clones, about 85% of them seen just once. The material sequenced was peripheral blood. These receptors all come from a human donor with acute or convalescent COVID-19. The donor label of this sample is uncertain.

A single count supports this clone. J is TRBJ2-3 and V is TRBV6-2 or TRBV6-3, with 14 positions matching TRBD2. With V trimmed by 6 bases and J by 4 bases, 6 bases remained unmatched. Germline-derived CDR1 and CDR2 are MNHEY and SVGEGT. CDR3 length equals 16 residues. The DNA for the CDR3 is TGTGCCAGCAGCGACCCGGGACTAGCGGGAGCAGATACGCAGTATTTT. Residues: CASSDPGLAGADTQYF.

The V gene is TRBV10-3, the J gene TRBJ2-1; D remains unclear. The CDR3 has 12 amino acids. Germline CDR1 reads ENHRY; CDR2 reads SYGVKD. The CDR3 is CAAEGVYNEQFF. In DNA, the CDR3 is TGTGCTGCGGAAGGCGTCTACAATGAGCAGTTCTTC.

The gene calls are TRBV24-1 and TRBJ2-7, with 10 bases lining up with TRBD1. The V gene end was trimmed by 4 bases and the J gene end by 3 bases; junction bases not matched to a gene: 8. The CDR3 totals 16 residues. Germline CDR1 and CDR2: KGHDR and SFDVKD. CDR3 DNA: TGTGCCACCAGTGACCCGCGACAGGGGGCGGGCTACGAGCAGTACTTC. Protein product: CATSDPRQGAGYEQYF.

V and J are TRBV4-3 and TRBJ2-6; D is uncertain. Germline lookup yields CDR1 LGHNA and CDR2 YSLEER. The CDR3 is 18 residues long. Trimming took 0 bases from V and 0 from J, leaving 12 bases between them. The CDR3 region is CASSQDRPQTSGANVLTF. The DNA of the CDR3 is TGCGCCAGCAGCCAAGACAGGCCCCAGACCTCTGGGGCCAACGTCCTGACTTTC.

The chain is built from TRBV5-1 and TRBJ2-7; 8 bases match TRBD1. Trimming took 8 bases from V and 9 from J; bases not matched to a gene: 16. The CDR3 has 14 residues. CDR1 is SGHRS, CDR2 YFSETQ, per germline. The CDR3 reads CASNRGQEVGGQYF. The CDR3 DNA reads TGCGCCAGTAACAGGGGACAGGAGGTAGGAGGGCAGTACTTC.

The chain recombines TRBV3-1 (or the pseudogene TRBV3-2) with TRBJ1-1; unclear D gene. V dropped 2 bases and J dropped 3 bases, with 10 bases sitting between them. Germline V lookup: CDR1 LGHDT, CDR2 YNNKEL (reference sequence). CDR3 length equals 14 residues. CDR3 region: CASSQRHGDTEAFF. In nucleotides, the CDR3 is TGTGCCAGCAGCCAACGACACGGGGACACTGAAGCTTTCTTT.

This chain links TRBV10-3 with TRBJ2-5, with D possibly matching TRBD2 (6 bases). Germline V gene data show CDR1 as ENHRY and CDR2 as SYGVKD. Trimming removed 3 bases from V and 2 bases from J, with 10 bases in between. The CDR3 contains 14 residues. CDR3 sequence (DNA): TGTGCCATCAGTGAACCGGGAGCTCAAGAGACCCAGTACTTC. Amino acids: CAISEPGAQETQYF.

The chain has TRBV28 and TRBJ2-3, with D possibly matching TRBD1 (6 bases). The CDR3 sequence is 17 residues long. V gave up 5 bases and J gave up 0 bases, with 18 bases separating them. The germline gives CDR1 MDHEN, CDR2 SYDVKM. The CDR3 coding sequence is TGTGCCAGCAGTCCATCCCCCGGCAGGGGTAGCACAGATACGCAGTATTTT. It yields the protein CASSPSPGRGSTDTQYF.

The chain couples TRBV5-1 to TRBJ2-1; D uncertain. Germline loops: CDR1 SGHRS, CDR2 YFSETQ. Trimming took 5 bases from V and 0 from J, leaving 12 bases between them. This CDR3 has 15 amino acids. CDR3 sequence (DNA): TGCGCCAGCAGGGTCGGAGCGAGCTCCTACAATGAGCAGTTCTTC. Encoded protein: CASRVGASSYNEQFF.

This clone was seen once. CDR3 amino acids: CASSSPTAMGQNEQFF. The CDR3 region has the DNA TGTGCCAGCAGCTCCCCGACAGCCATGGGGCAGAATGAGCAGTTCTTC. The genes are TRBV9 and TRBJ2-1; TRBD1 is a possible D gene (5 bases). This CDR3 comprises 16 residues. With 4 bases removed from V and 7 bases from J, the gap between germline ends came to 21 bases. Germline values: CDR1 SGDLS, CDR2 YYNGEE.

The chain uses TRBV28 and TRBJ1-1, with 8 bases identical to TRBD1. CDR1 and CDR2 from the germline V gene are MDHEN and SYDVKM. The CDR3 runs 15 residues. V dropped 4 bases and J dropped 4; count of bases not matched to a gene: 8. DNA for the CDR3: TGTGCCAGCAGTTCAGGACAGGGTGACGGCACTGAAGCTTTCTTT. This sequence encodes CASSSGQGDGTEAFF.

The chain couples TRBV6-5 to TRBJ2-6; D is ambiguous. The CDR3 totals 14 residues. Germline CDR1 reads MNHEY; CDR2 reads SVGAGI. V dropped 6 bases and J dropped 2 bases, with 8 bases sitting between them. The CDR3 loop is CASRGSAGANVLTF. DNA for the CDR3: TGTGCCAGCAGGGGCAGTGCTGGGGCCAACGTCCTGACTTTC.

The chain is built from TRBV19 and TRBJ1-1; the match to TRBD1 covers 11 bases. Trimming at V came to 3 bases and at J to 4 bases, leaving 4 bases not matched to a gene. The germline CDR1 and CDR2 sequences are LNHDA and SQIVND (reference sequence). The CDR3 extends over 15 amino acids. The CDR3 loop reads CASSMRGTGGTEAFF. The CDR3 DNA reads as TGTGCCAGTAGTATGCGTGGGACAGGGGGCACTGAAGCTTTCTTT.

V gene TRBV19 combines with J gene TRBJ2-7; D gene uncertain. CDR1 is LNHDA and CDR2 is SQIVND in the germline V gene (reference sequence). V shed 3 bases and J shed 2 bases, with 14 bases lying between them. The CDR3 contains 15 residues. CDR3 sequence (DNA): TGTGCCAGTAGTATTGGCGGCTTTTCTGCCTACGAGCAGTACTTC. Translated, it gives CASSIGGFSAYEQYF. Variable domain in full (rest from reference TRBV19 and TRBJ2-7): DGGITQSPKYLFRKEGQNVTLSCEQNLNHDAMYWYRQDPGQGLRLIYYSQIVNDFQKGDIAEGYSVSREKKESFPLTVTSAQKNPTAFYLCASSIGGFSAYEQYFGPGTRLTVT.

The chain employs TRBV2 and TRBJ2-2, with 10 nucleotides matching TRBD1. The CDR3 covers 16 residues. Germline assignment: CDR1 SNHLY and CDR2 FYNNEI. The V segment lost 2 bases and the J segment 4 bases; nucleotides outside the gene matches: 4. The CDR3 protein is CASSEYRDRGTGELFF. The CDR3, as DNA: TGTGCCAGCAGTGAATATAGGGACAGGGGCACCGGGGAGCTGTTTTTT.

This sequence joins TRBV5-6 and TRBJ1-5, with TRBD1 as a possible D gene (6 bases). V was shortened by 5 bases and J by 4 bases, with 16 bases between the two germline ends. Germline V gene lookup returns CDR1 SGHDT and CDR2 YYEEEE. This CDR3 has 15 amino acids. DNA of the CDR3: TGTGCCAGCAGTGTACAGGGACCAGGAAATCAGCCCCAGCATTTT. Encoded protein: CASSVQGPGNQPQHF.

The chain joins TRBV24-1 to TRBJ2-1, with D tentatively TRBD2 (5 bases). V lost 6 bases and J lost 6, with 17 bases in between. This CDR3 is built from 15 residues. Germline CDR1 reads KGHDR; CDR2 reads SFDVKD. CDR3 in amino acids: CATSRGGSLLNEQFF. CDR3 nucleotide sequence: TGTGCCACCAGTCGGGGTGGGAGCCTCCTCAATGAGCAGTTCTTC.

This clone occurred once. The rearrangement links TRBV30 to TRBJ2-7; D gene uncertain. The germline V gene has CDR1 GTSNPN and CDR2 SVGIG (reference sequence). The CDR3 is made up of 12 amino acids. The germline V and J ends were trimmed by 2 bases and 1 base, with 6 bases remaining between them. CDR3 sequence (DNA): TGTGCCTGGAGTCCCCAGTCCTACGAGCAGTACTTC. Translated: CAWSPQSYEQYF.

CDR3 loop: CSVEGQANTEAFF. CDR3 sequence (DNA): TGCAGCGTGGAGGGACAGGCTAACACTGAAGCTTTCTTT. This chain uses TRBV29-1 with TRBJ1-1; 8 bases line up with TRBD1. The germline V gene has CDR1 SQVTM and CDR2 ANQGSEA. There are 13 residues in the CDR3. V was pared by 6 bases and J by 2 bases, with 5 bases of the junction left unmatched.

The gene calls are TRBV7-9 and TRBJ2-7; perhaps TRBD1 as D (6 bases). Germline CDR1 is SEHNR and CDR2 is FQNEAQ (reference sequence). Trimming stripped 1 base from V and 2 bases from J, with 15 bases between. The CDR3 loop spans 16 amino acids. CDR3 in amino acids: CASSLVAGAPAYEQYV. For the CDR3, the DNA is TGTGCCAGCAGCTTAGTTGCAGGGGCGCCGGCCTACGAGCAGTACGTC.

The V and J genes are TRBV29-1 and TRBJ2-3; TRBD1 agrees at 7 bases. CDR3 length: 15 amino acids. V was pared by 4 bases and J by 1 base, with 8 bases of the junction left unmatched. CDR1 SQVTM and CDR2 ANQGSEA come from the germline V gene. CDR3 loop: CSVVGTVTGTDTQYF. In DNA form, the CDR3 reads TGCAGCGTTGTTGGGACAGTGACGGGCACAGATACGCAGTATTTT.

This clone has just one count. The chain combines TRBV6-2 or TRBV6-3 with TRBJ2-3; D perhaps matches TRBD1 (7 bases). The CDR3 has 14 residues. Trimming left V 4 bases short and J 0 bases short, with 8 bases between. Per germline, CDR1 MNHEY and CDR2 SVGEGT. Here the CDR3 reads CASSSGGSTDTQYF. CDR3 coding DNA: TGTGCCAGCAGTTCAGGGGGGAGCACAGATACGCAGTATTTT.

This chain links TRBV7-8 with TRBJ2-3; 11 bases map to TRBD2. J gave up 2 bases and V 5 bases, and 6 bases lay outside the gene matches. This CDR3 is 16 amino acids long. Germline V CDR1 and CDR2: SGHVS, FQNEAQ. The CDR3 is CASSRGSGGATDTQYF. As DNA, the CDR3 is TGTGCCAGCAGCCGAGGTAGCGGGGGGGCCACAGATACGCAGTATTTT. Supplemented by reference TRBV7-8 and TRBJ2-3, the full variable domain reads GAGVSQSPRYKVAKRGQDVALRCDPISGHVSLFWYQQALGQGPEFLTYFQNEAQLDKSGLPSDRFFAERPEGSVSTLKIQRTQQEDSAVYLCASSRGSGGATDTQYFGPGTRLTVL.